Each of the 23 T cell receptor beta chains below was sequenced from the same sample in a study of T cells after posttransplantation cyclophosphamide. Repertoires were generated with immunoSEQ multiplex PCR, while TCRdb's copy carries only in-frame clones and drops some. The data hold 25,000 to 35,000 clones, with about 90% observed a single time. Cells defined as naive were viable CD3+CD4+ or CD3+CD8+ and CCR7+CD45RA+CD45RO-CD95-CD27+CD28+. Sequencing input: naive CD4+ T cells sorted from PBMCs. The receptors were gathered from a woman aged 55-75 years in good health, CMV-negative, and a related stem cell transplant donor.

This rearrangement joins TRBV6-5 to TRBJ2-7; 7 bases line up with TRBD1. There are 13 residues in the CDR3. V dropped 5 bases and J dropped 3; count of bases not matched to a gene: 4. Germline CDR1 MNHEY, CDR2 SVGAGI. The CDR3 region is CASSDRAFYEQYF. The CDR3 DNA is TGTGCCAGCAGTGACAGGGCATTCTACGAGCAGTACTTC.

The CDR3 bases are TGCGCCAGCAGCTTGGAACAGTCTGGAAACACCATATATTTT. Protein sequence: CASSLEQSGNTIYF. The J gene is TRBJ1-3, the V gene TRBV5-1; D uncertain. The CDR3 has 14 residues. The germline CDR1 and CDR2 sequences are SGHRS and YFSETQ. Trimming took 0 bases from V and 1 from J, leaving 5 bases between them.

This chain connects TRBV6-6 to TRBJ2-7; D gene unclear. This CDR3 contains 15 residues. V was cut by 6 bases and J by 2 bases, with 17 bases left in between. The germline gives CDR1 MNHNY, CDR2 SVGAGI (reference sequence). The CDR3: CASSPLATRPYEQYF. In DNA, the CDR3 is TGTGCCAGCAGCCCCCTGGCAACACGCCCCTACGAGCAGTACTTC.

This chain's CDR3 is CASSLRFQGTGELFF. As DNA, the CDR3 is TGTGCCAGCAGCTTAAGGTTCCAGGGTACCGGGGAGCTGTTTTTT. The rearrangement links TRBV7-3 to TRBJ2-2; D might be TRBD1 (5 bases). The germline V gene encodes CDR1 SGHTA and CDR2 FQGTGA. V was shortened by 1 base and J by 5 bases, with 11 bases between the two germline ends. The CDR3 consists of 15 residues.

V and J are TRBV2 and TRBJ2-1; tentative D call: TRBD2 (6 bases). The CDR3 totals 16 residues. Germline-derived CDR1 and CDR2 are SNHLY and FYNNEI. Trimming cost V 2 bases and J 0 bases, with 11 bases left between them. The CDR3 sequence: CASSELAWSSYNEQFF. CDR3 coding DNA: TGTGCCAGCAGTGAACTAGCGTGGAGCTCCTACAATGAGCAGTTCTTC.

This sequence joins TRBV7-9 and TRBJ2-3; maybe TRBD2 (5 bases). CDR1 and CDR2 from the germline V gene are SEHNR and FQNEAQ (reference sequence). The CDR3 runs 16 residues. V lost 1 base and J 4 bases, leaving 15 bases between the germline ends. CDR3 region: CASSLGGASASDTQYF. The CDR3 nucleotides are TGTGCCAGCAGCTTAGGGGGAGCTAGTGCCTCAGATACGCAGTATTTT.

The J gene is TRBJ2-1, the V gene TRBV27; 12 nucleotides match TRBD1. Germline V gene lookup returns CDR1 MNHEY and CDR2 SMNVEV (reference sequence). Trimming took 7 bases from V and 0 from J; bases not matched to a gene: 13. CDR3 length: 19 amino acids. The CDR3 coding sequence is TGTGCCAGCACCCCTGGGGGGACAGGGGGCCCTAGCTCCTACAATGAGCAGTTCTTC. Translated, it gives CASTPGGTGGPSSYNEQFF.

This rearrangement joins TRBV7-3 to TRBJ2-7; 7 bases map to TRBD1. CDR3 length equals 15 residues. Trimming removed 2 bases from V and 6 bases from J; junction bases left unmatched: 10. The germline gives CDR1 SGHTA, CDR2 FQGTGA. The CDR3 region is CASSLSSGTALEQYF. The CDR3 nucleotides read TGTGCCAGCAGCTTATCGTCCGGGACAGCTCTCGAGCAGTACTTC. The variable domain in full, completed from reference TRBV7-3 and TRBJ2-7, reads GAGVSQTPSNKVTEKGKYVELRCDPISGHTALYWYRQSLGQGPEFLIYFQGTGAADDSGLPNDRFFAVRPEGSVSTLKIQRTERGDSAVYLCASSLSSGTALEQYFGPGTRLTVT.

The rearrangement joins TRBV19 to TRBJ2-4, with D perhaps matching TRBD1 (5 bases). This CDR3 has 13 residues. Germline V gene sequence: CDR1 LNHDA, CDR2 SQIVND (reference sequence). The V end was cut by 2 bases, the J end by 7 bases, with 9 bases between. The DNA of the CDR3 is TGTGCCAGTAGTATAAGGCCAGGGAACATTCAGTACTTC. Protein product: CASSIRPGNIQYF.

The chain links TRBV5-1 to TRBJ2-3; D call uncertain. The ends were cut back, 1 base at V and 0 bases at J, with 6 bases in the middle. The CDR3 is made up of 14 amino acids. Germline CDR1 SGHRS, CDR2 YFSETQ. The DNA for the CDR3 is TGCGCCAGCAGCTTGCCAGGCAGCACAGATACGCAGTATTTT. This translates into CASSLPGSTDTQYF.

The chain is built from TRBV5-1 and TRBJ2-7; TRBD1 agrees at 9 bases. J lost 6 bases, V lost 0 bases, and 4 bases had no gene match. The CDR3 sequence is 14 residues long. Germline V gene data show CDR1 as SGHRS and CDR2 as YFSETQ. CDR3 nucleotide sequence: TGCGCCAGCAGCTTGGTTACAGGGGGCTCCGAGCAGTACTTC. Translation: CASSLVTGGSEQYF.

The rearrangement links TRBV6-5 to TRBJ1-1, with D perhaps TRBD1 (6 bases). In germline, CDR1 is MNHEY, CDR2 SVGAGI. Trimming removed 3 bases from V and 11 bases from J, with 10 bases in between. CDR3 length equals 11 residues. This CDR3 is CASSYLGGAFF. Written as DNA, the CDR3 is TGTGCCAGCAGTTATCTTGGGGGCGCTTTCTTT.

CDR3 sequence (DNA): TGTGCCAGTAGTATAGTGTCAGGGGGGCAGCCTGAAGCTTTCTTT. This translates into CASSIVSGGQPEAFF. This sequence joins TRBV19 and TRBJ1-1; 7 bases are a match to TRBD1. V lost 1 base to trimming and J lost 6 bases; unmatched junction nucleotides: 8. Germline lookup yields CDR1 LNHDA and CDR2 SQIVND (reference sequence). This CDR3 comprises 15 residues.

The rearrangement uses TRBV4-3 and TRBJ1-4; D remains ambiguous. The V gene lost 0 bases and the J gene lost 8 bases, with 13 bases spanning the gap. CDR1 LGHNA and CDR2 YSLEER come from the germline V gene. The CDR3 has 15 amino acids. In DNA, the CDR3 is TGCGCCAGCAGCCAAGATCGGATACGGAGCGAAAAACTGTTTTTT. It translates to CASSQDRIRSEKLFF.

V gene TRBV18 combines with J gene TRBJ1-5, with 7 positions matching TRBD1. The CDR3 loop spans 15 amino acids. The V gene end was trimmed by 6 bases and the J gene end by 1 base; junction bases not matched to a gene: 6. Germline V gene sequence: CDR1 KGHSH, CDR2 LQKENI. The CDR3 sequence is CASSSAGQSNQPQHF. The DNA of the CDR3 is TGTGCCAGCTCCTCGGCGGGACAGAGCAATCAGCCCCAGCATTTT.

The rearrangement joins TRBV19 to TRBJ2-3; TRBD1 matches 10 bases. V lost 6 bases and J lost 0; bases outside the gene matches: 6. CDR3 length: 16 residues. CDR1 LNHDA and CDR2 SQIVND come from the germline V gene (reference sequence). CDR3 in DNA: TGTGCCAGTAGGGACAGGGGGGACGTGAGCACAGATACGCAGTATTTT. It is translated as CASRDRGDVSTDTQYF.

CDR3 region: CASSLVGPPNTEAFF. The DNA of the CDR3 is TGTGCCAGCAGCTTAGTTGGGCCGCCGAACACTGAAGCTTTCTTT. The gene calls are TRBV7-2 and TRBJ1-1; D remains unclear. The CDR3 runs 15 residues. V lost 1 base and J lost 1, with 10 bases in between. CDR1 is SGHTA, CDR2 FQGNSA, per germline.

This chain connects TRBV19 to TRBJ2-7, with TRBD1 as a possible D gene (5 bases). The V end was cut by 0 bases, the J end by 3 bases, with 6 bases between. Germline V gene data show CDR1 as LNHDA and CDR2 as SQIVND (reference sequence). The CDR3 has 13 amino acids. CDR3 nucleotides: TGTGCCAGTAGTATAGATCAGGGCTACGAGCAGTACTTC. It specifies CASSIDQGYEQYF. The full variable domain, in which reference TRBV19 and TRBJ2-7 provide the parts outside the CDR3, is DGGITQSPKYLFRKEGQNVTLSCEQNLNHDAMYWYRQDPGQGLRLIYYSQIVNDFQKGDIAEGYSVSREKKESFPLTVTSAQKNPTAFYLCASSIDQGYEQYFGPGTRLTVT.

Here the CDR3 DNA reads TGCAGCGTTGATCTCGGCAGGGGCTCCTACAATGAGCAGTTCTTC. It codes for CSVDLGRGSYNEQFF. The V and J genes are TRBV29-1 and TRBJ2-1, with a possible D match to TRBD1 (6 bases). The CDR3 is 15 residues long. V shed 3 bases and J shed 0 bases, with 12 bases lying between them. Germline assignment: CDR1 SQVTM and CDR2 ANQGSEA.

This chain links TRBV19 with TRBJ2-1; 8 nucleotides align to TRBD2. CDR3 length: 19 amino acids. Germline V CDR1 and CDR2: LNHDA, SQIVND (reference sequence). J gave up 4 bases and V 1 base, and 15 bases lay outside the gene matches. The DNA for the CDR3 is TGTGCCAGTAGTATAGTGTCTTTTAGCGGGGAGACTCTATACAATGAGCAGTTCTTC. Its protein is CASSIVSFSGETLYNEQFF.

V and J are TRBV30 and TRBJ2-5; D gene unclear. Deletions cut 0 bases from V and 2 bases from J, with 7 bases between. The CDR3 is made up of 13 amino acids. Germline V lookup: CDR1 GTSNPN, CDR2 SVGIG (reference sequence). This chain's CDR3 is CAWSVSYQETQYF. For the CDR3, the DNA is TGTGCCTGGAGTGTGTCCTATCAAGAGACCCAGTACTTC.

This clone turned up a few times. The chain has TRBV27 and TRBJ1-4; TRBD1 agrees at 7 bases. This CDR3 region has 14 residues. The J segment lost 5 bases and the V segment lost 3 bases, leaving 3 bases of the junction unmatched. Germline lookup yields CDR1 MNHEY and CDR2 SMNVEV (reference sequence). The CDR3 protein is CASSLDRLNEKLFF. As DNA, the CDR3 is TGTGCCAGCAGTTTGGACAGGCTAAATGAAAAACTGTTTTTT.

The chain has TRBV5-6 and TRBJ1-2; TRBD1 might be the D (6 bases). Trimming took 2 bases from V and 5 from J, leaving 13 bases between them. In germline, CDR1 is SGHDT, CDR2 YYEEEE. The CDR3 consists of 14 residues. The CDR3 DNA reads TGTGCCAGCAGCTTCAAGACAGGCGGGTATGGCTACACCTTC. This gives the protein CASSFKTGGYGYTF.